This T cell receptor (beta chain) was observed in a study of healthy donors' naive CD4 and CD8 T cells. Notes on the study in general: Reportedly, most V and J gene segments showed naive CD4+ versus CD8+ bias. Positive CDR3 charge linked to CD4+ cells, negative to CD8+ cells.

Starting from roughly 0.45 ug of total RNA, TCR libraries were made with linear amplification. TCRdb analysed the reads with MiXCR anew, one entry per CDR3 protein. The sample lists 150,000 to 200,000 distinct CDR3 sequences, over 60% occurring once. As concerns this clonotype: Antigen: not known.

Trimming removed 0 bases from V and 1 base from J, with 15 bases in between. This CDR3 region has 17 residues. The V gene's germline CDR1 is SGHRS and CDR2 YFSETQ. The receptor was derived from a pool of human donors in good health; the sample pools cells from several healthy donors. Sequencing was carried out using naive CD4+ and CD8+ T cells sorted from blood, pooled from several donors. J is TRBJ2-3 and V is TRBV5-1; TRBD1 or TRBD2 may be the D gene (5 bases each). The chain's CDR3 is CASSLVPRVGGTDTQYF. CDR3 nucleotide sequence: TGCGCCAGCAGCTTGGTGCCGAGGGTGGGGGGCACAGATACGCAGTATTTT. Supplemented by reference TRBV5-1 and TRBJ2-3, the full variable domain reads KAGVTQTPRYLIKTRGQQVTLSCSPISGHRSVSWYQQTPGQGLQFLFEYFSETQRNKGNFPGRFSGRQFSNSRSEMNVSTLELGDSALYLCASSLVPRVGGTDTQYFGPGTRLTVL.